This T cell receptor (beta chain) emerged from a study of vaccination and CD4 T cells after COVID-19. Study-level information: Post-vaccine sampling followed dose two by a median 72 days (range 14 to 241).

Treatment of the sample: roughly 10-day PBMC culture with coronavirus spike peptide pools or control peptides (ViraFEST assay). With peptide pools, ViraFEST first expanded antigen-specific T cells and afterwards sequenced their TCRs. Findings of the study overall: There was no significant change from around 21 to 38 median reactive clonotypes.

This CDR3 comprises 12 residues. Per the germline V gene, CDR1 is GTSNPN and CDR2 is SVGIG (reference sequence). V lost 4 bases, J lost 0 bases, and 7 bases lay in between. This clonotype qualifies as medium-sized. What it recognizes is unknown. The Oncomine TCR Beta short-read assay was applied to DNA of cultured CD4+ T cells. Genomic DNA from cultured CD4+ T cells was extracted. From the PCR reads, TCRdb called clonotypes with MiXCR, one entry per CDR3 protein. Among 13,000 to 15,000 distinct CDR3 sequences listed, about 33% were seen once. The chain is built from TRBV30 and TRBJ2-7; possible D gene TRBD1, 5 bases. The clonotype originates from a human donor with COVID-19. The specimen was cultured CD4+ T cells from blood. The CDR3: CAWMTDSYEQYF. CDR3 sequence (DNA): TGTGCCTGGATGACAGACTCCTACGAGCAGTACTTC.